This T cell receptor (beta chain) is drawn from a study of blood T cells in healthy people across ages. Study-level findings and limits: In long-lived donors, naive CD4+ cell counts and diversity exceeded those of aged donors.

PCR was performed a second time for 7 to 11 cycles using a sample-barcoded 5' primer and a J-beta primer mix. TCRdb used MiXCR to reprocess the 5' RACE reads, holding one entry per CDR3 protein. The table records roughly 1.9 million distinct CDR3 sequences, 35% to 50% of them present only once. About this clonotype itself: Its antigen is as yet unknown.

The CDR3 extends over 14 amino acids. CDR1 LGHNA and CDR2 YNFKEQ come from the germline V gene. V lost 4 bases, J lost 8 bases, and 5 bases stayed unmatched. The receptor comes from a human donor in good health. The sequenced sample was blood. The chain links TRBV4-2 to TRBJ1-6; 7 nucleotides agree with TRBD1. CDR3 residues: CASSLDRVDSPLHF. The CDR3, as DNA: TGTGCCAGCAGCCTCGACAGGGTAGATTCACCCCTCCACTTT.